Listed below are T cell receptor beta chains from one sample, sequenced in a study of OX40 agonist ivuxolimab in advanced cancers. Measured with immunoSEQ multiplex PCR; TCRdb has only the in-frame clones, and not every one. This table holds around 61,000 clones, more than 80% found once. The sequenced sample was CD4+ or CD8+ T cells sorted from blood, obtained in a trial of the OX40 agonist ivuxolimab. The receptors originated from an adult with an advanced solid tumor such as melanoma, head and neck, liver or kidney cancer. The CDR3 runs from the conserved cysteine through the conserved F or W. Fields, in order: V gene, clone size, D gene, J gene, CDR3 protein, CDR3 DNA. The D gene is left open where the match is weak. Only part of the rows carry a size: once, few, many, or a class if the clone is expanded.

TRBV19	.	.	TRBJ1-2	CASSKGRTEEYGYTF	TGTGCCAGTAGTAAGGGGCGGACAGAAGAATATGGCTACACCTTC
TRBV7-2	.	.	TRBJ2-5	CAGGPTQETQYF	TGTGCGGGGGGGCCTACCCAAGAGACCCAGTACTTC
TRBV18	.	.	TRBJ1-4	CASSLGYPNEKLFF	TGTGCCAGCTCTTTGGGTTACCCGAATGAAAAACTGTTTTTT
TRBV5-1	.	.	TRBJ1-4	CASSLNPPNEKLFF	TGCGCCAGCAGCTTAAACCCACCTAATGAAAAACTGTTTTTT
TRBV9	.	TRBD2	TRBJ2-3	CASSFSGASTDTQYF	TGTGCCAGCAGCTTCAGCGGGGCTAGCACAGATACGCAGTATTTT
TRBV6-1	once	.	TRBJ1-3	CATTDRILGNTIYF	TGTGCCACAACAGACAGGATACTAGGAAACACCATATATTTT
TRBV18	.	TRBD1	TRBJ1-1	CASSPIGQGNTEAFF	TGTGCCAGCTCACCAATAGGACAGGGGAACACTGAAGCTTTCTTT
TRBV25-1	once	.	TRBJ2-7	CASSDRTYEQYF	TGTGCCAGCAGTGACAGAACCTACGAGCAGTACTTC
TRBV5-5	.	TRBD1	TRBJ1-2	CASTLGQGGGYGYTF	TGTGCCAGCACCTTGGGACAGGGTGGGGGCTATGGCTACACCTTC
TRBV7-9	.	.	TRBJ2-1	CASSLGDSSSYNEQFF	TGTGCCAGCAGCTTAGGCGACTCGAGCTCCTACAATGAGCAGTTCTTC
TRBV11-2	few	.	TRBJ2-7	CASSPVGRDSSYEQYF	TGTGCCAGCAGCCCAGTAGGGCGGGACAGCTCCTACGAGCAGTACTTC
TRBV27	.	.	TRBJ2-7	CASSLTGRSYEQYF	TGTGCCAGCAGTTTGACAGGCCGCTCCTACGAGCAGTACTTC
TRBV5-7	.	.	TRBJ1-3	CASSLEISGNTIYF	TGTGCCAGCAGCCTAGAGATCTCTGGAAACACCATATATTTT
TRBV27	.	.	TRBJ2-7	CASSFWAGSSYEQYF	TGTGCCAGCAGTTTCTGGGCGGGCAGCTCCTACGAGCAGTACTTC
TRBV10-3	.	.	TRBJ1-4	CATSEGSGGKLFF	TGTGCCACGAGCGAGGGTTCAGGCGGAAAACTGTTTTTT
TRBV6-5	.	.	TRBJ1-3	CASRGANSGNTIYF	TGTGCCAGCCGTGGGGCAAACTCTGGAAACACCATATATTTT
TRBV29-1	.	TRBD2	TRBJ2-3	CSVEIAGGTDTQYF	TGCAGCGTTGAGATAGCGGGAGGGACAGATACGCAGTATTTT
TRBV30	few	.	TRBJ1-2	CAWSVKGGFYGYTF	TGTGCCTGGAGTGTAAAAGGCGGATTCTATGGCTACACCTTC
TRBV5-4	.	.	TRBJ2-7	CASSFEAGATTYEQYF	TGTGCCAGCAGCTTCGAAGCCGGGGCAACAACCTACGAGCAGTACTTC
TRBV6-5	.	.	TRBJ2-1	CASSSGTEPYNEQFF	TGTGCCAGCAGCTCAGGGACCGAGCCTTACAATGAGCAGTTCTTC
TRBV27	.	.	TRBJ1-5	CASKKLWTVRNSNQPQHF	TGTGCCAGCAAGAAATTGTGGACAGTTAGGAATAGCAATCAGCCCCAGCATTTT
TRBV4-1	.	TRBD2	TRBJ2-1	CASSQGGLGTYNEQFF	TGCGCCAGCAGCCAAGGGGGACTAGGTACCTACAATGAGCAGTTCTTC
TRBV19	.	TRBD1	TRBJ2-7	CASSSPGTAYEQYF	TGTGCCAGTAGTTCCCCCGGGACAGCCTACGAGCAGTACTTC
TRBV2	.	.	TRBJ1-2	CASPTGSGYTF	TGTGCCAGCCCTACCGGAAGCGGCTACACCTTC
TRBV6-5	.	TRBD2	TRBJ2-7	CASSFTGLAGYEQYF	TGTGCCAGCAGTTTTACGGGACTAGCAGGCTACGAGCAGTACTTC
TRBV5-6	.	.	TRBJ1-2	CASSPGQYGYTF	TGTGCCAGCAGCCCTGGACAGTATGGCTACACCTTC
TRBV10-3	.	.	TRBJ2-7	CAVATDTYEQYF	TGTGCCGTAGCGACAGATACCTACGAGCAGTACTTC
TRBV30	.	TRBD2	TRBJ2-1	CAWSKAGVIEQFF	TGTGCCTGGAGTAAGGCGGGAGTAATTGAGCAGTTCTTC
TRBV6-5	.	TRBD1	TRBJ2-5	CASEGGQRLTQYF	TGTGCCAGCGAAGGGGGACAGAGGTTAACCCAGTACTTC
TRBV5-4	.	TRBD1	TRBJ1-1	CASSSRDRVDTEAFF	TGTGCCAGCAGCTCCCGGGACAGGGTTGACACTGAAGCTTTCTTT
TRBV5-1	.	TRBD1	TRBJ2-3	CASSGGQASTDTQYF	TGCGCCAGCAGCGGGGGACAGGCCAGCACAGATACGCAGTATTTT
TRBV25-1	.	.	TRBJ1-1	CASSESGEAFF	TGTGCCAGCAGTGAATCGGGTGAAGCTTTCTTT
TRBV6-1	.	.	TRBJ1-6	CASWGGYSPLHF	TGTGCCAGCTGGGGGGGCTACTCACCCCTCCACTTT
TRBV4-1	.	TRBD1	TRBJ2-7	CASSPRDRASSYEQYF	TGCGCCAGCAGCCCCCGGGACAGGGCCAGCTCCTACGAGCAGTACTTC
TRBV5-4	.	TRBD1	TRBJ1-1	CASSPRDRATEAFF	TGTGCCAGCAGCCCCCGGGACAGGGCAACTGAAGCTTTCTTT